A selection of T cell receptor beta chains follows, all from one sample in a study of blood T cell repertoires in COVID-19. Only in-frame clones appear in the TCRdb table, and some are missing; sequencing was by immunoSEQ multiplex PCR. The repertoire has under 200,000 clones, roughly nine tenths of them found once; the top ten carry around 23%. The sample was PBMCs or T cells enriched from blood (not recorded which). These receptors all come from a middle-aged woman in a cohort exposed to, infected with or recovered from COVID-19 (not recorded which). The CDR3 runs from the conserved cysteine through the conserved F or W. The D gene is left open where the match is weak. Clone size is given for some rows only: seen once, a few or many times, or a class if the clone is expanded.

V	size	D	J	length	DNA	CDR3
TRBV10-3	NA	TRBD1	TRBJ1-2	16	TGTGCCATCAGTGAAATCCGGGACAGGCGAAACTATGGCTACACCTTC	CAISEIRDRRNYGYTF
TRBV7-8	NA	TRBD2	TRBJ2-5	16	TGTGCCAGCAGCTTAATTTCTAGCGGGGCGGGGGAGACCCAGTACTTC	CASSLISSGAGETQYF
TRBV11-2	NA	NA	TRBJ1-3	15	TGTGCCAGCAGCTTAGGTACAGGCTCTGGAAACACCATATATTTT	CASSLGTGSGNTIYF
TRBV5-1	NA	TRBD1	TRBJ1-2	14	TGCGCCAGCAGCTGGGAGACAGGGGGCCATGGCTACACCTTC	CASSWETGGHGYTF
TRBV13	NA	NA	TRBJ2-5	13	TGTGCCAGCAGCGACCGAGGGAGGGAGACCCAGTACTTC	CASSDRGRETQYF
TRBV4-1	NA	NA	TRBJ2-5	16	TGCGCCAGCAGCCAAGATTCGCTCCCACGCCAGGAGACCCAGTACTTC	CASSQDSLPRQETQYF
TRBV7-2	NA	TRBD2	TRBJ2-1	16	TGTGCCAGCAGCTTAGCGCGGACGGGGGGAGACAATGAGCAGTTCTTC	CASSLARTGGDNEQFF
TRBV27	NA	TRBD1	TRBJ2-3	18	TGTGCCAGCAGTTTATGGCAGGGGTCACAGGGGGGTGCAGATACGCAGTATTTT	CASSLWQGSQGGADTQYF
TRBV27	once	NA	TRBJ2-7	13	TGTGCCAGCAGTTTAGGCAGGAACTACGAGCAGTACTTC	CASSLGRNYEQYF
TRBV6-5	NA	NA	TRBJ2-2	15	TGTGCCAGCACCCCTACGCGAAGGAACACCGGGGAGCTGTTTTTT	CASTPTRRNTGELFF
TRBV19	NA	NA	TRBJ2-1	11	TGTGCCAGTAGTCTGAGGAATGAGCAGTTCTTC	CASSLRNEQFF
TRBV5-1	NA	TRBD1	TRBJ2-1	15	TGCGCCAGCAGCTTCCGGGACAGTCGGATCAATGAGCAGTTCTTC	CASSFRDSRINEQFF
TRBV5-1	NA	TRBD1	TRBJ1-2	15	TGCGCCAGCAGCCAACGACAGGGAGGTAGCTATGGCTACACCTTC	CASSQRQGGSYGYTF
TRBV15	NA	NA	TRBJ2-3	14	TGTGCCACCAGCAGAGACCACACCACAGATACGCAGTATTTT	CATSRDHTTDTQYF
TRBV27	NA	TRBD1	TRBJ1-1	15	TGTGCCAGCAGTGACAGGGGTAAGGGGAACACTGAAGCTTTCTTT	CASSDRGKGNTEAFF
TRBV7-9	NA	NA	TRBJ1-4	15	TGTGCCAGCAGATATACAGGGTCGTCTAATGAAAAACTGTTTTTT	CASRYTGSSNEKLFF
TRBV11-2	NA	TRBD1	TRBJ1-5	17	TGTGCCAGCAGCTTAGGGACAGGGAATGGTATCAATCAGCCCCAGCATTTT	CASSLGTGNGINQPQHF
TRBV7-2	NA	NA	TRBJ1-1	12	TGTGCCAGCATCGTACAGGACACTGAAGCTTTCTTT	CASIVQDTEAFF
TRBV19	NA	NA	TRBJ2-7	16	TGTGCCAGTAGTATAGTCGGACGGAGGAGCTCCTACGAGCAGTACTTC	CASSIVGRRSSYEQYF
TRBV30	few	TRBD2	TRBJ2-3	16	TGTGCCTGGAGTGTACTAGCGGGAGAAGGCACAGATACGCAGTATTTT	CAWSVLAGEGTDTQYF
TRBV23-1	NA	NA	TRBJ2-5	14	TGCGCCAGCAGTCACAGGGGCAGCTCGGAGACCCAGTACTTC	CASSHRGSSETQYF
TRBV19	NA	TRBD1	TRBJ1-1	14	TGTGCCAGCCAAGTCTACAGGGGTCTGGCTGAAGCTTTCTTT	CASQVYRGLAEAFF
TRBV7-9	NA	TRBD1	TRBJ2-2	16	TGTGCCAGCAGCTTAAGAGGGGGCGCAAACACCGGGGAGCTGTTTTTT	CASSLRGGANTGELFF
TRBV4-1	NA	TRBD1	TRBJ2-1	15	TGCGCCAGCAGCCAGAAGACAGGGGATAGAAGTGAGCAGTTCTTC	CASSQKTGDRSEQFF
TRBV11-2	NA	NA	TRBJ2-7	15	TGTGCCAGCAGCTTAGGGACAGCGATCACCTACGAGCAGTACTTC	CASSLGTAITYEQYF
TRBV15	NA	NA	TRBJ2-5	18	TGTGCCACCAGCATACGCTTTTATTGGGGCTTAGGACAAGAGACCCAGTACTTC	CATSIRFYWGLGQETQYF
TRBV2	NA	NA	TRBJ1-5	15	TGTGCCAGCAGTGATCGGCAGGGGATGGGTCAGCCCCAGCATTTT	CASSDRQGMGQPQHF
TRBV6-4	few	NA	TRBJ2-3	13	TGTGCCAGCAGTGACGCGGAGGCAGATACGCAGTATTTT	CASSDAEADTQYF
TRBV18	NA	TRBD2	TRBJ2-3	16	TGTGCCAGCTCACCACTACTAGCGGGAGAGACAGATACGCAGTATTTT	CASSPLLAGETDTQYF
TRBV4-3	NA	TRBD1	TRBJ2-7	15	TGCGCCAGCAGCCAACGGACAGGGGGGACCTACGAGCAGTACTTC	CASSQRTGGTYEQYF
TRBV5-6	NA	NA	TRBJ2-3	13	TGTGCCAGCAGCTTAGAGAGCACAGATACGCAGTATTTT	CASSLESTDTQYF
TRBV3-1/TRBV3-2	NA	TRBD1	TRBJ1-1	14	TGTGCCAGCAGCCCGGTCACAGGGGGCACTGAAGCTTTCTTT	CASSPVTGGTEAFF
TRBV30	NA	NA	TRBJ2-7	12	TGTGCCTGGAGTATGGGGCGTGGGGAGCAGTACTTC	CAWSMGRGEQYF
TRBV10-2	NA	TRBD1	TRBJ1-6	15	TGCGCCAGCAGTCACGGACAGGACTATAATTCACCCCTCCACTTT	CASSHGQDYNSPLHF
TRBV19	NA	NA	TRBJ1-2	13	TGTGCCAGTAGTATTCCAGGGATCTATGGCTACACCTTC	CASSIPGIYGYTF
TRBV7-7	once	TRBD2	TRBJ2-1	14	TGTGCCAGCAGCCGACTAGCATCGGGGGATGAGCAGTTCTTC	CASSRLASGDEQFF
TRBV4-1	NA	TRBD1	TRBJ1-1	16	TGCGCCAGCAGCCAAGGACAGGGCGTGTTGTACACTGAAGCTTTCTTT	CASSQGQGVLYTEAFF
TRBV29-1	NA	NA	TRBJ1-1	13	TGCAGCGTTGACTTCGAGGCCAACACTGAAGCTTTCTTT	CSVDFEANTEAFF
TRBV6-5	once	NA	TRBJ2-7	11	TGTGCCAGCAGCGGAGGGTACGAGCAGTACTTC	CASSGGYEQYF
TRBV2	NA	TRBD1	TRBJ1-5	16	TGTGCCAGCAGTGAAGCCCGCACACAGGGGAATCAGCCCCAGCATTTT	CASSEARTQGNQPQHF
TRBV28	many	NA	TRBJ2-7	12	TGTGCCAGCAGGGGCGGGGACGACGAGCAGTACTTC	CASRGGDDEQYF
TRBV5-4	many	NA	TRBJ2-7	15	TGTGCCAGCAGTACCCGACGGGGTGGAATTCACGAGCAGTACTTC	CASSTRRGGIHEQYF
TRBV28	few	TRBD1	TRBJ2-7	13	TGTGCCAGCAGGGGGACAGAAACCTACGAGCAGTACTTC	CASRGTETYEQYF
TRBV7-6	NA	NA	TRBJ2-1	13	TGTGCCAGCAGCCGGTATATTAACAATGAGCAGTTCTTC	CASSRYINNEQFF
TRBV7-9	NA	NA	TRBJ1-6	12	TGTGCCAGCAGCCAATCGGGTTCACCCCTCCACTTT	CASSQSGSPLHF
TRBV7-9	NA	NA	TRBJ1-1	15	TGTGCCAGCAGCCCGTTACAGAACATGAACACTGAAGCTTTCTTT	CASSPLQNMNTEAFF
TRBV18	once	TRBD1	TRBJ2-7	14	TGTGCCAGCTCACCGGGACAGGGGGCCTACGAGCAGTACTTC	CASSPGQGAYEQYF
TRBV19	NA	TRBD1	TRBJ1-5	16	TGTGCCAGTAGTTGGAACGGACAGGGGGTCAATCAGCCCCAGCATTTT	CASSWNGQGVNQPQHF